Following are 17 T cell receptor beta chains from one sample sequenced in a study of T cell responses to AZD1222 COVID-19 vaccine. Only in-frame clones appear in the TCRdb table, and some are missing; sequencing was by immunoSEQ multiplex PCR. This sample has roughly 160,000 clones, with approximately 91% found just once. This specimen was peripheral blood, taken on day 0 of AZD1222 vaccination. These receptors were taken from an adult in good health.

This chain links TRBV27 with TRBJ1-2, with 9 bases matching TRBD1. The CDR3 loop spans 15 amino acids. Germline CDR1 MNHEY, CDR2 SMNVEV (reference sequence). V dropped 4 bases and J dropped 4; count of bases not matched to a gene: 7. The CDR3 here is CASSSRDRETYGYTF. CDR3 DNA sequence: TGTGCCAGCAGTTCCCGGGACAGGGAGACCTATGGCTACACCTTC.

The CDR3 nucleotides are TGTGCCACCAGCCGGGACCGGAGCTCCTACAATGAGCAGTTCTTC. Amino acid sequence: CATSRDRSSYNEQFF. V is TRBV15 and J is TRBJ2-1; D is perhaps TRBD1 or TRBD2 (5 bases each). Trimming shortened V by 5 bases and J by 0 bases, and 11 bases separated the two germline ends. The CDR3 is 15 residues long. The germline CDR1 and CDR2 sequences are LNHNV and YYDKDF (reference sequence).

V usage is TRBV2 and J usage is TRBJ2-1, with D possibly called TRBD1 or TRBD2 (5 bases each). Germline V gene lookup returns CDR1 SNHLY and CDR2 FYNNEI. This CDR3 has 12 residues. Deletions cut 10 bases from V and 10 bases from J, with 17 bases between. The CDR3 loop is CATKGPGREQFF. CDR3 bases: TGTGCCACCAAAGGGCCGGGACGGGAGCAGTTCTTC.

There are a few counts of this clone. The rearrangement links TRBV18 to TRBJ2-1, with 13 bases fitting TRBD2. Germline V gene data show CDR1 as KGHSH and CDR2 as LQKENI. The CDR3 runs 14 residues. The J segment lost 6 bases and the V segment lost 8 bases, leaving 4 bases of the junction unmatched. CDR3 nucleotides: TGTGCCAGCCAAACTAGCGGGGGGGCCAATGAGCAGTTCTTC. Its translation is CASQTSGGANEQFF.

The chain links TRBV12-3 or TRBV12-4 to TRBJ2-1; no clear D. The CDR3 extends over 13 amino acids. V gave up 6 bases and J gave up 0 bases, with 6 bases separating them. The CDR3 DNA reads TGTGCCAGCAGGGACGGCTCCTACAATGAGCAGTTCTTC. The encoded protein is CASRDGSYNEQFF.

The CDR3 sequence is CASSQDMLGKGSLPDQAFF. CDR3 nucleotide sequence: TGCGCCAGCAGCCAAGATATGCTGGGGAAGGGCTCTCTGCCTGATCAAGCTTTCTTT. The chain combines TRBV4-3 with TRBJ1-1; D unresolved. The CDR3 is 19 residues long. The V end was cut by 0 bases, the J end by 9 bases, with 29 bases between. The germline CDR1 and CDR2 sequences are LGHNA and YSLEER.

The rearrangement joins TRBV5-1 to TRBJ2-3; TRBD2 might be the D (5 bases). Trimming stripped 0 bases from V and 8 bases from J, with 22 bases between. From germline, CDR1 is SGHRS and CDR2 YFSETQ. The CDR3 is made up of 17 amino acids. The CDR3 bases are TGCGCCAGCAGCTTGGTTCGGGGAATGAGCTTTTTTGGTACGCAGTATTTT. It is translated as CASSLVRGMSFFGTQYF.

The chain links TRBV11-1 to TRBJ1-1; D is unresolved. This CDR3 region has 14 residues. Trimming removed 3 bases at V and 2 bases at J, with 10 bases between. The V gene's germline CDR1 is SGHAT and CDR2 FQDESV (reference sequence). The CDR3 nucleotides are TGTGCCAGCAGCTTTGGGCAGCCTAACACTGAAGCTTTCTTT. Translating gives CASSFGQPNTEAFF. Looking up the rest from reference TRBV11-1 and TRBJ1-1 gives the full variable domain: EAEVAQSPRYKITEKSQAVAFWCDPISGHATLYWYRQILGQGPELLVQFQDESVVDDSQLPKDRFSAERLKGVDSTLKIQPAELGDSAMYLCASSFGQPNTEAFFGQGTRLTVV.

The rearrangement uses TRBV7-8 and TRBJ1-1; tentatively, D is TRBD1 (5 bases). CDR3 length: 19 residues. Germline V gives CDR1 SGHVS, CDR2 FQNEAQ. V lost 3 bases, J lost 0 bases, and 23 bases lay in between. The CDR3 region has the DNA TGTGCCAGCAGCTTCCCAAAAATCCTCGGGGAGGGGATGAACACTGAAGCTTTCTTT. It yields the protein CASSFPKILGEGMNTEAFF.

The J gene is TRBJ2-1, the V gene TRBV5-1, with D perhaps TRBD1 (6 bases). The V and J ends lost 1 base and 9 bases respectively, with 17 bases between them. The V gene's germline CDR1 is SGHRS and CDR2 YFSETQ. The CDR3 spans 15 residues. The CDR3 bases are TGCGCCAGCAGCTTGTGGACAGCCCAGGGTAGTGAGCAGTTCTTC. Translation: CASSLWTAQGSEQFF.

This chain links TRBV4-3 with TRBJ1-4; D not certain. The CDR3 is made up of 16 amino acids. In germline, CDR1 is LGHNA, CDR2 YSLEER. Trimming removed 0 bases from V and 0 bases from J, with 8 bases in between. CDR3 loop: CASSQDFGATNEKLFF. CDR3 in DNA: TGCGCCAGCAGCCAAGATTTCGGCGCAACTAATGAAAAACTGTTTTTT.

The chain couples TRBV7-2 to TRBJ2-2, with D possibly TRBD1 on 5 matching bases. The CDR3 extends over 15 amino acids. CDR1 SGHTA and CDR2 FQGNSA come from the germline V gene. Between the trimmed V and J ends, which lost 3 bases and 0 bases, there was a span of 8 bases. The CDR3 sequence is CASSFRQTNTGELFF. CDR3 bases: TGTGCCAGCAGCTTTCGACAGACGAACACCGGGGAGCTGTTTTTT.

The chain links TRBV18 to TRBJ1-2, with a possible D match to TRBD1 (5 bases). Trimming pared 6 bases from V and 1 base from J, leaving 12 bases between. CDR1 and CDR2 from the germline V gene are KGHSH and LQKENI. This CDR3 spans 14 amino acids. The CDR3 DNA follows: TGTGCCAGCTCGCCCAGCAGGGATAACTATGGCTACACCTTC. Protein product: CASSPSRDNYGYTF.

The chain combines TRBV27 with TRBJ1-6; D is unclear. Trimming left V 6 bases short and J 5 bases short, with 14 bases between. This CDR3 contains 15 residues. In germline, CDR1 is MNHEY, CDR2 SMNVEV (reference sequence). CDR3 loop: CASSPVGVNNSPLHF. As DNA, the CDR3 is TGTGCCAGCAGCCCCGTAGGTGTTAATAATTCACCCCTCCACTTT.

The chain uses TRBV2 and TRBJ2-7; D unresolved. Germline CDR1 and CDR2: SNHLY and FYNNEI. This CDR3 comprises 13 residues. V lost 6 bases and J lost 4, with 13 bases in between. CDR3 region: CASRRSEGYEQYF. The CDR3 DNA reads as TGTGCCAGCAGAAGGAGCGAAGGGTACGAGCAGTACTTC.

CDR3 in DNA: TGTGCCAGCAGCCAGAACCGACAGGGTTTGGGCGAAAAACTGTTTTTT. This sequence encodes CASSQNRQGLGEKLFF. This chain connects TRBV7-9 to TRBJ1-4; 7 bases map to TRBD1. The V gene's germline CDR1 is SEHNR and CDR2 FQNEAQ (reference sequence). The CDR3 contains 16 residues. The ends lost 5 bases at V and 8 bases at J; junction bases unmatched: 14.

The chain uses TRBV5-1 and TRBJ2-3; D possibly corresponds to TRBD2 (5 bases). V was clipped by 0 bases and J by 2 bases, with 10 bases between them. Germline-derived CDR1 and CDR2 are SGHRS and YFSETQ. CDR3 size: 15 residues. The DNA for the CDR3 is TGCGCCAGCAGCTTGGGGAGCGGACTCACAGATACGCAGTATTTT. Translated: CASSLGSGLTDTQYF.